Presented here are 4 T cell receptor beta chains from one specimen sequenced in a study of PD-L1 blockade in urothelial cancer. TCRdb keeps only in-frame clones here, not all; method: immunoSEQ multiplex PCR. The top ten hold more than 30% of the sample, which has around 30,000 clones, 84% seen once. Specimen: PBMCs, collected around atezolizumab (anti-PD-L1) treatment. The receptors here all came from a man in his 60s with urothelial cancer.

The chain is built from TRBV4-1 and TRBJ1-2, with D unresolved. Trimming shortened V by 1 base and J by 0 bases, and 9 bases separated the two germline ends. Germline assignment: CDR1 MGHRA and CDR2 YSYEKL. The CDR3 totals 15 residues. The DNA for the CDR3 is TGCGCCAGCAGCCAAGGACATTCGACTAACTATGGCTACACCTTC. Amino acids: CASSQGHSTNYGYTF.

The chain carries TRBV2 and TRBJ2-7; 7 nucleotides align to TRBD1. Germline CDR1 reads SNHLY; CDR2 reads FYNNEI. Trimming took 7 bases from V and 3 from J; bases not matched to a gene: 12. This CDR3 contains 15 residues. Here the CDR3 reads CASTLGSAGGYEQYF. The CDR3 nucleotides read TGTGCCAGCACCTTAGGTTCGGCAGGGGGCTACGAGCAGTACTTC.

V usage is TRBV11-1 and J usage is TRBJ1-2; D call uncertain. Germline CDR1 SGHAT, CDR2 FQDESV (reference sequence). V lost 5 bases and J 2 bases, leaving 6 bases between the germline ends. The CDR3 length is 12 residues. CDR3 region: CASSQRNYGYTF. CDR3 bases: TGTGCCAGCAGCCAGAGGAACTATGGCTACACCTTC. Full variable domain (rest looked up from reference TRBV11-1 and TRBJ1-2): EAEVAQSPRYKITEKSQAVAFWCDPISGHATLYWYRQILGQGPELLVQFQDESVVDDSQLPKDRFSAERLKGVDSTLKIQPAELGDSAMYLCASSQRNYGYTFGSGTRLTVV.

This chain connects TRBV18 to TRBJ2-7; 8 bases are shared with TRBD1. This CDR3 contains 14 residues. With 6 bases clipped from V and 2 bases from J, the junction kept 6 bases outside the gene matches. Germline CDR1 KGHSH, CDR2 LQKENI. The CDR3 region is CASSPGQETYEQYF. CDR3 DNA: TGTGCCAGCTCCCCGGGACAGGAGACCTACGAGCAGTACTTC.